The 9 T cell receptor beta chains presented below share a single source sample, sequenced in a study of T-cell reconstitution after alpha-beta-depleted transplantation in children. Unique molecular identifiers were incorporated when the TCRbeta library was constructed. TCRdb redid the calling of the PCR reads with MiXCR, one entry per CDR3 protein. This sample has about 230,000 distinct CDR3 sequences, with roughly a tenth found just once. The material was PBMCs, obtained before TCRalphabeta/CD19-depleted stem cell transplant. All receptors come from a child under three years old with acute myeloid leukemia, due to receive a stem cell transplant.

This clonotype has ten or more counts. The chain recombines TRBV5-1 with TRBJ2-5; 10 bases match TRBD2. This CDR3 contains 14 residues. CDR1 and CDR2 (germline): SGHRS, YFSETQ. J was trimmed by 3 bases and V by 2 bases; bases with no gene match: 1. In DNA form, the CDR3 reads TGCGCCAGCAGCTTTCTAGCGGGAGAAGAGACCCAGTACTTC. Residues: CASSFLAGEETQYF. Full variable domain (missing parts from reference TRBV5-1 and TRBJ2-5): KAGVTQTPRYLIKTRGQQVTLSCSPISGHRSVSWYQQTPGQGLQFLFEYFSETQRNKGNFPGRFSGRQFSNSRSEMNVSTLELGDSALYLCASSFLAGEETQYFGPGTRLLVL.

The sample holds many counts of this clonotype. The V call is TRBV4-2, the J call TRBJ2-3; the match to TRBD2 covers 10 bases. The CDR3 runs 17 residues. The germline V gene has CDR1 LGHNA and CDR2 YNFKEQ. Trimming took 1 base from V and 3 from J; bases not matched to a gene: 7. The CDR3 sequence: CASSQVPGLARTDTQYF. The CDR3 bases are TGTGCCAGCAGCCAAGTTCCGGGACTAGCGAGAACAGATACGCAGTATTTT.

Note on this clonotype: A much larger clone is a single base away; this may be a read error. The gene calls are TRBV28 and TRBJ1-4, with D unclear. The CDR3 sequence is 16 residues long. The germline gives CDR1 MDHEN, CDR2 SYDVKM. The CDR3 coding sequence is TGTGCCAGCACTTTAGGGTGGGAGCAATCTAATGAAAAACTGTTTTTT. Protein sequence: CASTLGWEQSNEKLFF. Full variable domain (outside the CDR3, taken from reference TRBV28 and TRBJ1-4): DVKVTQSSRYLVKRTGEKVFLECVQDMDHENMFWYRQDPGLGLRLIYFSYDVKMKEKGDIPEGYSVSREKKERFSLILESASTNQTSMYLCASTLGWEQSNEKLFFGSGTQLSVL.

This clonotype was counted ten times or more. The CDR3 here is CASSLLETGSYEQYF. The CDR3, as DNA: TGTGCCAGCAGCTTACTGGAGACAGGGTCCTACGAGCAGTACTTC. The rearrangement joins TRBV7-9 to TRBJ2-7, with 7 bases matching TRBD1. V lost 2 bases to trimming and J lost 1 base; unmatched junction nucleotides: 5. This CDR3 has 15 residues. Germline V gene sequence: CDR1 SEHNR, CDR2 FQNEAQ (reference sequence). The variable domain in full, with the rest retrieved from reference TRBV7-9 and TRBJ2-7, is DTGVSQNPRHKITKRGQNVTFRCDPISEHNRLYWYRQTLGQGPEFLTYFQNEAQLEKSRLLSDRFSAERPKGSFSTLEIQRTEQGDSAMYLCASSLLETGSYEQYFGPGTRLTVT.

This clonotype appeared many times. The rearrangement joins TRBV20-1 to TRBJ1-5; D gene uncertain. The V gene's germline CDR1 is DFQATT and CDR2 SNEGSKA (reference sequence). V was cut by 5 bases and J by 0 bases, with 8 bases left in between. This CDR3 is 13 amino acids long. The CDR3 DNA follows: TGCAGTGCTTCGGACTCTAGCAATCAGCCCCAGCATTTT. This translates into CSASDSSNQPQHF.

This clonotype has a count of ten or more. This CDR3 is CASSQGLSTDTQYF. CDR3 nucleotide sequence: TGCGCCAGCAGCCAAGGACTAAGCACAGATACGCAGTATTTT. This sequence joins TRBV5-1 and TRBJ2-3; maybe TRBD2 (6 bases). CDR1 and CDR2 (germline): SGHRS, YFSETQ. This CDR3 is 14 amino acids long. Trimming removed 4 bases at V and 0 bases at J, with 9 bases between.

Many counts were recorded for this clonotype. V is TRBV10-3 and J is TRBJ2-3; D is unresolved. Trimming shortened V by 3 bases and J by 4 bases, and 2 bases separated the two germline ends. Germline V CDR1 and CDR2: ENHRY, SYGVKD. The CDR3 extends over 11 amino acids. In DNA, the CDR3 is TGTGCCATCAGTGACGCAGATACGCAGTATTTT. This codes for CAISDADTQYF.

This clonotype was observed at least ten times. This sequence joins TRBV5-1 and TRBJ2-1, with 8 positions matching TRBD2. The V gene end was trimmed by 1 base and the J gene end by 1 base; junction bases not matched to a gene: 7. The germline CDR1 and CDR2 sequences are SGHRS and YFSETQ. This CDR3 contains 17 residues. CDR3 sequence reads: CASSLSPGGQSYNEQFF. DNA of the CDR3: TGCGCCAGCAGCTTGTCGCCGGGGGGGCAATCCTACAATGAGCAGTTCTTC.

There are many counts of this clonotype. The chain recombines TRBV5-1 with TRBJ2-5, with 9 bases fitting TRBD2. There are 16 residues in the CDR3. The V gene's germline CDR1 is SGHRS and CDR2 YFSETQ. V shed 4 bases and J 5 bases; nucleotides not matched to a gene: 12. The CDR3 loop reads CASSIEGSGSWETQYF. As DNA, the CDR3 is TGCGCCAGCAGCATCGAGGGTAGCGGGAGTTGGGAGACCCAGTACTTC.